The present entry profiles one T cell receptor beta chain with its context. What it binds is not known. The data belong to a study of graft-versus-host responses after intestinal transplantation. Study-wide results and limits: HvG clone declines early post-transplant were associated with peak circulating GvH levels. GvH clonotypes were identified within recipient marrow, with a subset emerging first in ileum or blood.

This table comes from immunoSEQ multiplex PCR, and its TCRdb copy is limited to in-frame clones, with some not included. This table holds approximately 89,000 clones, around 90% found once. V lost 3 bases, J lost 2 bases, and 9 bases lay in between. CDR1 and CDR2 (germline): KGHSH, LQKENI. The CDR3 has 14 amino acids. The sample was PBMCs, taken around 68 weeks after intestinal transplant. This receptor was obtained from a human patient who received an intestinal transplant, so some T cells may come from the graft donor. This chain joins TRBV18 and TRBJ2-3; D not certain. Written as DNA, the CDR3 is TGTGCCAGCTCACCGCGAACCCACACAGATACGCAGTATTTT. The encoded protein is CASSPRTHTDTQYF.